Below, one T cell receptor beta chain is given with its context. The source of the sample is a study of blood T cell repertoires in COVID-19. Generated by immunoSEQ multiplex PCR, the TCRdb table keeps only in-frame clones and is missing some. The table lists 300,000 or so clones, around 89% of them singletons. CDR1 and CDR2 (germline): LGHNA, YSLEER. This CDR3 region has 15 residues. The ends were cut back, 1 base at V and 1 base at J, with 10 bases in the middle. This rearrangement joins TRBV4-3 to TRBJ1-2; D is possibly TRBD1 (6 bases). The TCR sequence derives from a man between 18 and 29 years old who had recovered from COVID-19. Input material: peripheral blood. The DNA for the CDR3 is TGCGCCAGCAGCCAAGGAGTACAGGGTAACTATGGCTACACCTTC. Encoded protein: CASSQGVQGNYGYTF.